The T cell receptor beta chain under discussion was sequenced for a study of cytomegalovirus exposure and HLA in healthy donors (dated by TCRdb to between 2016 and 2019). The study in broad terms: An earlier analysis of about 560 of the donors reported over 250 Gb of sequence data and 117 million unique TCR beta sequences obtained from about 170 million T cells. Of the 350 to 450 genotyped donors, less than 85% were placed in the genetic ancestry cluster associated with self-reported Caucasian donors. Rather than drawing on any new phenotypic data, the later analysis identified candidate immune exposures from TCR beta sequences and the way those sequences occurred across donors. The number of donors typed differed by locus, with roughly 620-630 for A, B, C, DRB1 and DQB1, around 520 for DQA1, 600 to 610 for DPA1, and 400 to 490 for DPB1. An early release that covered around 590 HLA-typed donors contained around 300 gigabases of sequencing data and 85 million to 100 million unique TCR sequences. To predict cytomegalovirus infection status, the study combined high-throughput TCR immunosequencing, statistical association of individual TCRs with disease status, and machine learning. Several DR-DQ haplotypes were treated as single units for association and clustering because of strong linkage in the cohort. A separate validation cohort of roughly 130 different subjects was used in addition to the roughly 640-subject first cohort. The study aimed to test whether cataloging public T cell receptors could reveal signatures of past pathogen exposure. The study profiled the T cell repertoires of about 720 subjects by immunosequencing and related them to cytomegalovirus serostatus. A later genetic analysis used genome-wide SNP genotypes for about three fifths of the 666 donors, treating that subset as a discovery cohort. An earlier analysis of around 580 of the donors used high-throughput TCR beta sequencing to judge whether each TCR beta V gene segment behaved as functional or pseudogenic. Alongside the repertoire data, information on donor age, sex, ethnicity and CMV serostatus was compiled. To study patterns of TCR occurrence, a later analysis re-analyzed previously published TCR beta repertoires from 600 to 750 donors and added high-resolution HLA genotyping. Every repertoire in the discovery cohort had been generated on one and the same sequencing platform. HLA typing covered class I and class II loci at four-digit resolution. On average, around 240,000 unique TCR beta nucleotide sequences were sequenced per donor among 398 genotyped donors of the cohort, with around 19% of those sequences being non-productive.

The library was obtained by the immunoSEQ multiplex PCR assay. For the multiplex PCR, a mixture combining 60 forward primers for TCR Vbeta segments and 13 reverse primers for TCR Jbeta segments was used. A multiplex PCR assay on genomic DNA amplified the CDR3 region of rearranged TCR beta genes. The amplified TCR beta libraries were sequenced on the Illumina HiSeq System as 87-base-pair reads. On the study's bioinformatics: A later analysis tallied 75 million to 95 million unique TCR beta chains across the approximately 670 repertoires, and some 10 million of those chains were shared by two or more donors. A nearest-neighbor algorithm error-corrected the raw reads and collapsed the reads into unique sequences, merging closely related sequences to remove PCR and sequencing errors. V, D and J gene segments were assigned by aligning CDR3 sequences to IMGT reference sequences. For a sequence to be retained, a match of at least six nucleotides was required to both a V gene segment and a J gene segment. Rearrangements were classified as productive when the CDR3 lacked stop codons and remained in frame with V and J, and all other rearrangements were classified as non-productive. Following IMGT convention, CDR3 was defined as the stretch from the second conserved V-encoded cysteine to the conserved J-encoded phenylalanine. Sequences without an unambiguous match to a single V gene segment were excluded from the earlier analysis of 450 to 650 of the donors. In an earlier analysis of several hundred of the donors, V segments were called functional above 56.7% productive rearrangements and were called segregating when the between-donor standard deviation exceeded 5%. To diagnose cytomegalovirus status from the catalog of TCR beta chain sequences, a statistical classification framework was built. In a later analysis, V and J genes were assigned by comparing TCR nucleotide sequences against IMGT/GENE-DB human TR gene sequences. In a later analysis, CDR3 sequences and most-parsimonious VDJ recombination scenarios were assigned using the TCRdist pipeline. In a later analysis, each TCR beta chain was defined by its CDR3 amino acid sequence together with its V-gene family, and reads without a unique V-gene family were excluded. A later analysis removed roughly 590 highly shared, low-generation-probability nucleotide sequences to deal with suspected cross-contamination and a sequencing artifact. For each public chain, a later analysis derived a clonal expansion index from normalized ranks of inferred template counts within each repertoire. Generation probabilities in a later analysis came from a VDJ recombination model fitted to out-of-frame rearrangements, and those results were checked against IGoR. A later analysis scored TCR-TCR, TCR-HLA and TCR-CMV co-occurrence with hypergeometric tests, applying a repertoire-size bias correction to TCR pairs. In a later analysis, false discovery rates were estimated by permuting HLA or CMV assignments 20 times. In a later analysis, co-occurring TCRs were grouped using DBSCAN, and TCRdist sequence similarity was added for clustering within HLA-allele-positive subsets. For co-occurrence clustering, repertoires with fewer than 30,000 or more than 120,000 public chains were excluded, along with five or six repertoires with anomalous nucleotide sharing. TCRdb retrieved this table from immuneACCESS and kept in-frame rearrangements only. Not all clones are present; in checked studies, unresolved V genes account for under half, and no reason is known for the remainder. The DNA gave D and trimming, while V, J and clone size come from that table. The sample table holds 60,000 or so clones, of which roughly 77% were seen once. 2.5% to 3.5% of the sample is taken by the ten largest.

What the research found in general, with its limitations: According to a later genetic analysis, donors in an Asian-associated ancestry cluster had fewer N-insertions in productive TCRs than the approximately 630-donor mean. In a later analysis, HLA-associated TCR beta chains were found to be more clonally expanded and to have lower generation probabilities than equally common non-associated chains. The sequencing pipeline was judged likely to have produced a cluster of highly shared sequence variants as a technical artifact. Because HLA typing was missing for some donors at each locus, association tests included only the typed subset. When HLA alleles, especially DR and DQ, strongly co-occurred, attributing TCR associations to individual alleles was difficult. A later analysis reported that several top co-occurrence clusters appeared linked to parvovirus B19, influenza, CMV and Epstein-Barr virus. Presence/absence analyses assumed roughly uniform sequencing depth across donors, an assumption that may not hold. Correlated functional status among segregating V segments might reflect linkage disequilibrium, but an unknown experimental factor could not be ruled out. Cytomegalovirus status was reported to be diagnosed by the classifier with high specificity and sensitivity in both the original and validation cohorts. In a later analysis, most CMV-associated TCR beta chains were found to appear HLA-restricted, with HLA associations seemingly driven largely by CMV exposure. Most TCR sequences were observed very rarely across donors, whereas some public TCRs were present in many individuals. According to the authors, the approach could potentially be generalized to other disease states and immunological phenotypes. According to a later analysis, TCR association rates differed among HLA loci, with DRB1 alleles showing the most associated TCRs and HLA-C alleles showing the fewest. In the study, 150 to 200 TCR beta chains were listed as associated with cytomegalovirus. The cohort was sequenced for TCR beta chains only, and without alpha or paired-chain data the features that could be detected were limited. An earlier analysis of approximately 530 of the donors showed that most TCR beta V segments appeared in productive rearrangements either about 90% or about 30% of the time, which broadly matched IMGT annotations. A further reported finding was that TCR beta sequences accurately predicted the HLA-A and HLA-B alleles for most subjects in the first cohort. Some IMGT-functional V segments, including TRBV6-2 and TRBV6-3, could not be distinguished by the 87-base-pair reads and were therefore excluded. At a false discovery rate of 0.05, a later analysis linked roughly 17,000 TCR beta sequences to specific HLA alleles. CMV serostatus was the only immune exposure information available for the cohort. In a later genetic analysis, a missense DCLRE1C variant was associated with V-gene and J-gene trimming of TCR beta chains, and the association was replicated in an independent cohort. A few of the identified cytomegalovirus-associated TCR beta chains were confirmed in vitro to be specific for cytomegalovirus antigens. Seventeen rarely observed V segments, including chromosome 9 orphons, were excluded from the earlier analysis of approximately 600 of the donors because counts were too low.

V has 3 bases trimmed and J has 3 bases trimmed; junction bases matching no gene number 2. The CDR3 holds 14 amino acids from the cysteine to the phenylalanine. Only the CDR3 part of the read is kept: 42 bases, read in frame from the first base. Reading the germline V gene (reference sequence) gives CDR1 SEHNR and CDR2 FQNEAQ. A remark on this clone: It lacks a known antigen. Per-nucleotide qualities are absent, and no much larger clonotype sits a single base away.

The cohort comprised under 700 healthy bone marrow donors. All cohort members were sampled while nominally healthy, although unrecorded immune exposures were likely present. The donor was CMV seropositive and was included in the group of 289 seropositive cohort members. Every donor gave a peripheral blood sample, and the peripheral blood mononuclear cells from that sample were used for TCR beta sequencing. The Qiagen DNeasy Blood Extraction Kit was used to extract genomic DNA from the blood cell samples. This receptor chain uses TRBV7-9 and TRBJ2-1, and 7 bases in between align with TRBD1. Sequencing was carried out using PBMCs. This TCR derives from a woman aged 40 to 55 in good health and CMV-seropositive. At the DNA level, the sequence is TGTGCCAGCAGCTTCGGGACAGACTACAATGAGCAGTTCTTC. It is translated as CASSFGTDYNEQFF.